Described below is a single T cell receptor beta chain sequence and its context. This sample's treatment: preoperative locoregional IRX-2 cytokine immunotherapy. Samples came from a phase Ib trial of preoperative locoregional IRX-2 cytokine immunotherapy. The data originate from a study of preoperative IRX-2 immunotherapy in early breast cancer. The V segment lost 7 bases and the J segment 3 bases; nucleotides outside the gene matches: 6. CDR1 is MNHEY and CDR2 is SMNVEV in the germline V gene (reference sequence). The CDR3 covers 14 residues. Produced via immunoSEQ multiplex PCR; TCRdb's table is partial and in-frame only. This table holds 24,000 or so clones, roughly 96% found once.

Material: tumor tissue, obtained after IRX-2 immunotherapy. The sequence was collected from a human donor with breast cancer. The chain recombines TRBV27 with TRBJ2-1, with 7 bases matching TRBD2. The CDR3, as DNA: TGTGCCAGCATTGAGGCGGGGGACTACAATGAGCAGTTCTTC. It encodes CASIEAGDYNEQFF.